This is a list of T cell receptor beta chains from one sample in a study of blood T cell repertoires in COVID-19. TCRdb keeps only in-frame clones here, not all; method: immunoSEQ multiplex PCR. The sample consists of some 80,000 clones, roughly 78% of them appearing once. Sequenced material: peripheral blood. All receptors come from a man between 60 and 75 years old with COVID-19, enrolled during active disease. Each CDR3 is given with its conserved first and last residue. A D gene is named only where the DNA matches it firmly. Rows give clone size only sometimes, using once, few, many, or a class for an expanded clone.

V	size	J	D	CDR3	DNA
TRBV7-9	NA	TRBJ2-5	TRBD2	CASKTSGQGVETQYF	TGTGCCAGCAAGACTAGCGGCCAAGGGGTAGAGACCCAGTACTTC
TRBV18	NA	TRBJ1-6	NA	CASSPQGQYNSPLHF	TGTGCCAGCTCACCACAAGGACAGTATAATTCACCCCTCCACTTT
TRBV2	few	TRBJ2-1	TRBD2	CASSEGLAGGQNEQFF	TGTGCCAGCAGTGAGGGACTAGCGGGGGGGCAAAATGAGCAGTTCTTC
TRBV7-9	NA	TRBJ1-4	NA	CASSHRDGNEKLFF	TGTGCCAGCAGCCACAGGGATGGTAATGAAAAACTGTTTTTT
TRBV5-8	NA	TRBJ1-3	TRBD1	CASSLLQGASIYF	TGTGCCAGCAGCTTACTACAGGGGGCTTCCATATATTTT
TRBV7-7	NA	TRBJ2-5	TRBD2	CASSLTSGAQETQYF	TGTGCTAGCAGCTTAACTAGCGGGGCCCAAGAGACCCAGTACTTC
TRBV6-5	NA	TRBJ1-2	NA	CASSPIYGYTF	TGTGCCAGCAGTCCAATCTATGGCTACACCTTC
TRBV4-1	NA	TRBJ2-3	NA	CASSQVEKRYTDTQYF	TGCGCCAGCAGCCAAGTGGAAAAGCGGTACACAGATACGCAGTATTTT
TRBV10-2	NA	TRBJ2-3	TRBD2	CAILSGGSGDTQYF	TGCGCCATTTTGTCGGGCGGGAGTGGGGATACGCAGTATTTT
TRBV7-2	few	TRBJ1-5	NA	CASSLVGQRVGQPQHF	TGTGCCAGCAGCTTAGTGGGACAACGAGTTGGACAGCCCCAGCATTTT
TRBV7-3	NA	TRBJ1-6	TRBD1	CASSLGDSHSPLHF	TGTGCCAGCAGCTTAGGGGACAGTCATTCACCCCTCCACTTT
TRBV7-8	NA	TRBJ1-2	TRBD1	CASSSDREHGYTF	TGTGCCAGCAGCTCCGACAGGGAACATGGCTACACCTTC
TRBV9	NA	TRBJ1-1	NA	CASSVGIANTEAFF	TGTGCCAGCAGCGTAGGTATAGCGAACACTGAAGCTTTCTTT
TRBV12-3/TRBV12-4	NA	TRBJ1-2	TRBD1	CASSYTGVGGYTF	TGTGCCAGCAGTTACACAGGGGTTGGTGGCTACACCTTC
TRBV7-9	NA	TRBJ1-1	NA	CASSRPQGTTEAFF	TGTGCCAGCAGCCGTCCCCAGGGAACTACTGAAGCTTTCTTT
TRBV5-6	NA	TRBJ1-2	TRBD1	CASSLYQGAPTYGYTF	TGTGCCAGCAGCTTATATCAGGGGGCGCCCACCTATGGCTACACCTTC
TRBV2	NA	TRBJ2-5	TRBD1	CASSDPDRGYQETQYF	TGTGCCAGCAGTGACCCAGACAGGGGCTACCAAGAGACCCAGTACTTC
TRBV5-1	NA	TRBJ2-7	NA	CASSLDRAYEQYF	TGCGCCAGCAGCTTGGACAGGGCCTACGAGCAGTACTTC
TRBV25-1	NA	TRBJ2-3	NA	CASSVGSTDTQYF	TGTGCCAGCAGTGTCGGGAGCACAGATACGCAGTATTTT
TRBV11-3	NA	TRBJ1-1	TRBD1	CASSPGQGSNTEAFF	TGTGCCAGCAGCCCGGGACAGGGGTCGAACACTGAAGCTTTCTTT
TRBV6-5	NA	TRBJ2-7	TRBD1	CASNFKQGSSYEQYF	TGTGCCAGCAATTTCAAACAGGGGTCCTCCTACGAGCAGTACTTC
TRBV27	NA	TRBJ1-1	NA	CASSYSAVNTEAFF	TGTGCCAGCAGCTACTCAGCGGTGAACACTGAAGCTTTCTTT
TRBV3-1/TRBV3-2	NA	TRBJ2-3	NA	CASSLTGALADTQYF	TGTGCCAGCAGCCTTACCGGTGCTTTGGCAGATACGCAGTATTTT
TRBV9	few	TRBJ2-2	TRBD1	CASSPRDRPNTGELFF	TGTGCCAGCAGCCCGAGGGACAGACCGAACACCGGGGAGCTGTTTTTT
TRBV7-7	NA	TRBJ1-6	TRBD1	CASSRDRNSPLHF	TGTGCTAGCAGCCGGGACAGGAACTCACCCCTCCACTTT
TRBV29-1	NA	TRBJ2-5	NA	CSFRTEETQYF	TGCAGCTTTCGGACAGAAGAGACCCAGTACTTC
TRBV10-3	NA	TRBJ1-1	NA	CATRQKTEAFF	TGTGCCACCCGTCAGAAGACTGAAGCTTTCTTT
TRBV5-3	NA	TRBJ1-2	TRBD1	CARMTGSGYGYTF	TGTGCCAGGATGACAGGGTCAGGTTATGGCTACACCTTC
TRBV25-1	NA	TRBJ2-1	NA	CASSEYSNNEQFF	TGTGCCAGCAGTGAATATAGTAACAATGAGCAGTTCTTC
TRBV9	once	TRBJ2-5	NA	CASSVVGETQYF	TGTGCCAGCAGCGTGGTGGGCGAGACCCAGTACTTC
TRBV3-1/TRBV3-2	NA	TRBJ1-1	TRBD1	CASSQQGDGTEAFF	TGTGCCAGCAGCCAACAGGGGGATGGAACTGAAGCTTTCTTT
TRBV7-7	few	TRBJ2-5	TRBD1	CASSLPGQGSETQYF	TGTGCTAGCAGCTTACCCGGACAGGGGTCAGAGACCCAGTACTTC
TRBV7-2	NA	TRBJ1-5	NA	CASSLDTNQPQHF	TGTGCCAGCAGCTTAGACACAAATCAGCCCCAGCATTTT
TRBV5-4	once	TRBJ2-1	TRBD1	CASSPRDRATVGEQFF	TGTGCCAGCAGCCCCCGGGACAGGGCCACGGTTGGTGAGCAGTTCTTC
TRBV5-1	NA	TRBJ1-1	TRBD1	CASSGTGSNTEAFF	TGCGCCAGCAGCGGGACAGGGTCCAACACTGAAGCTTTCTTT
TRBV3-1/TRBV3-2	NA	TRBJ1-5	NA	CASRQGTNQPQHF	TGTGCCAGCAGGCAGGGAACCAATCAGCCCCAGCATTTT